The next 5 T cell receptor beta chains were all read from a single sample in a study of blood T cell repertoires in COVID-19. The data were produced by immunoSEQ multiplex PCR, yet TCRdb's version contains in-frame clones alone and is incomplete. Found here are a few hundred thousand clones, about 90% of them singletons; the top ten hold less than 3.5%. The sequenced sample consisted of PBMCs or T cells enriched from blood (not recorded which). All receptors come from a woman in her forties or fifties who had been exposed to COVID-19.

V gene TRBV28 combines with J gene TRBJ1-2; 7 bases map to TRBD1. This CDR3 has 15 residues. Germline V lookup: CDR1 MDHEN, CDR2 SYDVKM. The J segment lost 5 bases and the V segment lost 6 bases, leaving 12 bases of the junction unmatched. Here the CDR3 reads CASSPARQGIYGYTF. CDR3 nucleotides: TGTGCCAGCAGCCCAGCCCGACAGGGTATATATGGCTACACCTTC.

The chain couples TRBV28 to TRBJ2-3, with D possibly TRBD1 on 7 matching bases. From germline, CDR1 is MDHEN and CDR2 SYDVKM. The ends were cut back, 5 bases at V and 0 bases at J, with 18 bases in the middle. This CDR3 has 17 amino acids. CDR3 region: CASSVAQGGISTDTQYF. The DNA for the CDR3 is TGTGCCAGCAGTGTTGCTCAGGGGGGAATCAGCACAGATACGCAGTATTTT.

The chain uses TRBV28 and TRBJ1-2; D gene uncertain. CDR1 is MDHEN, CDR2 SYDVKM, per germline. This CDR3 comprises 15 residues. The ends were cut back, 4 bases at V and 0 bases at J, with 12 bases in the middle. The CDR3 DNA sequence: TGTGCCAGCAGTTCGGGAACTTATACTAACTATGGCTACACCTTC. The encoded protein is CASSSGTYTNYGYTF.

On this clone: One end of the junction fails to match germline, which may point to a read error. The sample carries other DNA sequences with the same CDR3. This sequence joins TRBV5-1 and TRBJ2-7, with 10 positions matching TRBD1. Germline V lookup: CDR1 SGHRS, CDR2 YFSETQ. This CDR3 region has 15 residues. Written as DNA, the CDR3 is TGCGCCAGCAGCTTGGGCGGGACAGGGGTCTACGAGCAGTATTTC. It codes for CASSLGGTGVYEQYF.

The CDR3 here is CASSRSGTATNEKLFF. The DNA of the CDR3 is TGTGCCAGCAGCCGATCGGGGACAGCAACTAATGAAAAACTGTTTTTT. This chain connects TRBV5-4 to TRBJ1-4; 7 positions agree with TRBD1. Trimming at V came to 4 bases and at J to 0 bases, leaving 6 bases not matched to a gene. In germline, CDR1 is SGHNT, CDR2 YYREEE (reference sequence). The CDR3 is 16 residues long. Full variable domain (remainder filled in from reference TRBV5-4 and TRBJ1-4): ETGVTQSPTHLIKTRGQQVTLRCSSQSGHNTVSWYQQALGQGPQFIFQYYREEENGRGNFPPRFSGLQFPNYSSELNVNALELDDSALYLCASSRSGTATNEKLFFGSGTQLSVL.